This TCR beta chain was recovered during a study of T cells after yellow fever vaccination. This CDR3 comprises 15 residues. V lost 0 bases to trimming and J lost 3 bases, with 9 bases between them. CDR1 and CDR2 (germline): LGHNA, YSLEER. Researchers made TCR cDNA using 5'RACE template switching, and this step added a universal primer site and UMIs. TCRdb itself ran the 5' RACE reads through MiXCR, one entry per CDR3 protein. The sample consists of a few hundred thousand distinct CDR3 sequences, 8.5% to 9% of them appearing once. A few counts support this clonotype. Antigen: not known. Study-wide results and caveats: At around 96% for CD4 and roughly 87% for CD8, most primary-vaccination clones showed up again after the booster.

The V and J genes are TRBV4-3 and TRBJ1-3; perhaps TRBD1 as D (6 bases). The source of this sequence is a man between 18 and 29 years old who received the YFV17D yellow fever vaccine. This specimen consisted of PBMCs, obtained on the day of the first yellow fever vaccination. The CDR3 DNA sequence: TGCGCCAGCAGCCAAGAATGGGGGCGTGGAAACACCATATATTTT. The encoded protein is CASSQEWGRGNTIYF.